What follows describes a single T cell receptor (beta chain). Its target is not known. Researchers ran the PCR with 60 Vbeta and 13 Jbeta primers. Source study methods: Later, some 79 million unique TCR beta chains were counted in an analysis, and 8.5 million to 13 million of them were shared. The assay was immunoSEQ multiplex PCR, and TCRdb's table has in-frame clones only and misses some. V and J calls and clone size are given by that table; D and trimming were obtained from the DNA. This sample has 120,000 to 150,000 clones, with roughly 82% found just once. This sample was included in a study of cytomegalovirus exposure and HLA in healthy donors. Study-wide points: Rarity held for most TCR sequences, but there were some public TCRs that occurred in many donors. Earlier analysis yielded a pattern in which most TCR beta V segments were productive about 90% or about 30% of the time. Cytomegalovirus-associated status was assigned to 150 or so TCR beta chains.

The CDR3 length is 17 residues. CDR1 and CDR2 from the germline V gene are LGHNA and YNFKEQ. V lost 0 bases and J lost 2; bases outside the gene matches: 6. The source is a man between 18 and 35 years old in good health and CMV-seropositive. The chain combines TRBV4-2 with TRBJ2-7; 11 bases line up with TRBD2. The sample was PBMCs. The chain's CDR3 is CASSQELATSGAYEQYF. The CDR3 region has the DNA TGTGCCAGCAGCCAAGAGTTGGCGACTAGCGGGGCCTACGAGCAGTACTTC.